Listed here is a single T cell receptor beta chain. Together with a sample-barcoded 5' primer, a J-beta primer mix was included in a second PCR lasting about 6 to 11 cycles. One entry per CDR3 protein, called by TCRdb with MiXCR from the 5' RACE reads. This table holds just over 800,000 distinct CDR3 sequences, about 59% found once. The record originates from a study of blood T cells in healthy people across ages. The material sequenced was blood. The source of this sequence is a man aged 25 to 45 in good health.

DNA of the CDR3: TGCAGCTGGGCAGGGGGCATCTACAATGAGCAGTTCTTC. Translated, it gives CSWAGGIYNEQFF. The chain recombines TRBV29-1 with TRBJ2-1, with TRBD1 matching over 8 bases. V dropped 8 bases and J dropped 3; count of bases not matched to a gene: 6. The CDR3 loop spans 13 amino acids. Per germline, CDR1 SQVTM and CDR2 ANQGSEA.